These 17 T cell receptor beta chains came from one sample sequenced in a study of blood T cells in healthy people across ages. Then a second PCR, running about 6 to 12 cycles, was carried out with a sample-barcoded 5' primer and a J-beta primer mix. TCRdb ran MiXCR on the 5' RACE reads and lists one entry per CDR3 protein. The data contain 900,000 to 950,000 distinct CDR3 sequences, 25% to 30% of them seen just once; the ten biggest clones take up 10%. These data were also filed under a second study, of T cells of mothers and their children.

The sequenced sample was blood. The receptors stem from a woman between 35 and 50 years old in good health.

This clonotype was recorded at least ten times. The chain joins TRBV7-8 to TRBJ1-2, with D possibly matching TRBD1 (6 bases). Germline CDR1 SGHVS, CDR2 FQNEAQ. The ends were cut back, 0 bases at V and 0 bases at J, with 8 bases in the middle. This CDR3 has 15 residues. This CDR3 reads CASSLAQGTNYGYTF. CDR3 coding DNA: TGTGCCAGCAGCTTAGCACAGGGTACTAACTATGGCTACACCTTC. The full variable domain, rest sourced from reference TRBV7-8 and TRBJ1-2, is GAGVSQSPRYKVAKRGQDVALRCDPISGHVSLFWYQQALGQGPEFLTYFQNEAQLDKSGLPSDRFFAERPEGSVSTLKIQRTQQEDSAVYLCASSLAQGTNYGYTFGSGTRLTVV.

As to this clonotype: Since a much larger clone is just one base distant, this may be a read error. The J gene is TRBJ2-1, the V gene TRBV9, with 9 bases fitting TRBD1. The J call is in doubt because the DNA end fits TRBJ2-7 better. Germline V lookup: CDR1 SGDLS, CDR2 YYNGEE. The CDR3 has 15 amino acids. CDR3 DNA: TGTGCCAGCAGCGAGGGGGGACAGGGCTACAATGAGCAGTACTTC. It specifies CASSEGGQGYNEQYF.

There are many counts of this clonotype. This sequence joins TRBV7-9 and TRBJ2-1; no clear D gene. Between the trimmed V and J ends, which lost 5 bases and 10 bases, there was a span of 15 bases. Germline V gene data show CDR1 as SEHNR and CDR2 as FQNEAQ (reference sequence). The CDR3 has 13 amino acids. The CDR3 region has the DNA TGTGCCAGCAGCCTAGGTAAAATTGGGGAGCAGTTCTTC. Its protein is CASSLGKIGEQFF.

This clonotype was recorded at least ten times. This sequence joins TRBV6-6 and TRBJ2-1; unclear D gene. The CDR3 has 11 residues. Trimming pared 10 bases from V and 7 bases from J, leaving 11 bases between. Germline assignment: CDR1 MNHNY and CDR2 SVGAGI (reference sequence). CDR3 in amino acids: CATTGRNEQFF. Here the CDR3 DNA reads TGTGCCACTACGGGCCGTAATGAGCAGTTCTTC.

The chain employs TRBV5-1 and TRBJ2-7; the D is unclear. CDR3 size: 15 residues. Trimming took off 4 bases at V and 1 base at J, with 15 bases between the two ends. Germline CDR1 SGHRS, CDR2 YFSETQ. The CDR3 is CASSLGRLISYEQYF. DNA for the CDR3: TGCGCCAGCAGCCTCGGCAGGCTGATTTCCTACGAGCAGTACTTC.

The chain has TRBV28 and TRBJ2-7; 8 nucleotides match TRBD1. Germline CDR1 and CDR2: MDHEN and SYDVKM. The CDR3 extends over 12 amino acids. Trimming at V came to 6 bases and at J to 6 bases, leaving 4 bases not matched to a gene. The CDR3, as DNA: TGTGCCAGCAGACTAGACAGGGGCGAGCAGTACTTC. This codes for CASRLDRGEQYF.

The chain employs TRBV12-3 or TRBV12-4 and TRBJ1-5; D call uncertain. CDR3 length equals 16 residues. The V gene lost 2 bases and the J gene lost 0 bases, with 11 bases spanning the gap. This chain's CDR3 is CASSLLRTGSNQPQHF. CDR3 nucleotides: TGTGCCAGCAGTTTACTGCGTACGGGTAGCAATCAGCCCCAGCATTTT.

The chain carries TRBV5-1 and TRBJ1-1; perhaps TRBD1 as D (6 bases). This CDR3 contains 16 residues. CDR1 and CDR2 (germline): SGHRS, YFSETQ. The ends were cut back, 0 bases at V and 0 bases at J, with 12 bases in the middle. The CDR3 sequence is CASSLDRNRVNTEAFF. The CDR3 DNA reads as TGCGCCAGCAGCTTGGACCGTAACAGGGTGAACACTGAAGCTTTCTTT.

Many counts were recorded for this clonotype. The V and J genes are TRBV3-1 and TRBJ2-7; D not certain. Between the trimmed V and J ends, which lost 0 bases and 6 bases, there was a span of 9 bases. The germline V gene encodes CDR1 LGHDT and CDR2 YNNKEL (reference sequence). CDR3 size: 13 residues. CDR3 region: CASSQDDRSEQYF. CDR3 sequence (DNA): TGTGCCAGCAGCCAAGACGACCGCTCCGAGCAGTACTTC.

This clonotype was observed a single time. The V and J genes are TRBV12-3 or TRBV12-4 and TRBJ1-2, with unresolved D. The V end lost 10 bases, the J end lost 7 bases, and 19 bases lay between the germline ends. The length of the CDR3 is 13 residues. The CDR3: CAISVGRGFGYTF. The CDR3 DNA is TGTGCCATCAGCGTAGGTAGAGGCTTTGGCTACACCTTC.

This clonotype was recorded many times. V is TRBV12-3 or TRBV12-4 and J is TRBJ2-1, with 10 bases identical to TRBD2. The CDR3 runs to 17 residues. V lost 1 base, J lost 5 bases, and 8 bases stayed unmatched. The CDR3 region has the DNA TGTGCCAGCAGTTTAGAAAAGAGCGGGGGGGTAGACAATGAGCAGTTCTTC. It codes for CASSLEKSGGVDNEQFF.

This clonotype was detected a few times. The genes are TRBV20-1 and TRBJ1-1, with D perhaps matching TRBD1 (5 bases). V lost 4 bases and J lost 1, with 10 bases in between. The CDR3 contains 13 residues. Germline V gene sequence: CDR1 DFQATT, CDR2 SNEGSKA (reference sequence). In DNA, the CDR3 is TGCAGTGCTATCACAGGCAGGAACACTGAAGCTTTCTTT. This translates into CSAITGRNTEAFF.

CDR3 DNA: TGTGCCAGCAGCTCCCCCATGGGGGGTGAAGCTTTCTTT. Protein: CASSSPMGGEAFF. The rearrangement joins TRBV7-3 to TRBJ1-1, with a tentative D call TRBD1 (5 bases). This CDR3 spans 13 amino acids. The V gene lost 4 bases and the J gene lost 7 bases, with 13 bases spanning the gap. The germline V gene encodes CDR1 SGHTA and CDR2 FQGTGA.

This clonotype was detected ten times or more. The V call is TRBV12-3 or TRBV12-4, the J call TRBJ2-3; 7 bases map to TRBD1. V lost 6 bases and J lost 2; bases outside the gene matches: 8. This CDR3 contains 15 residues. The CDR3 nucleotides read TGTGCCAGCAGCCCGGGACAGTTAAACACAGATACGCAGTATTTT. Its protein is CASSPGQLNTDTQYF.

The chain recombines TRBV29-1 with TRBJ1-4; weak D call: TRBD1 (6 bases). CDR3 size: 13 residues. V lost 4 bases to trimming and J lost 10 bases, with 16 bases between them. Germline V gives CDR1 SQVTM, CDR2 ANQGSEA. DNA of the CDR3: TGCAGCGTTGTAGCAGGGGCTGGTGGAAAACTGTTTTTT. Residues: CSVVAGAGGKLFF.

This clonotype was recorded at least ten times. The rearrangement joins TRBV11-2 to TRBJ2-1, with D tentatively TRBD1 (6 bases). Germline lookup yields CDR1 SGHAT and CDR2 FQNNGV. V was clipped by 6 bases and J by 5 bases, with 14 bases between them. The CDR3 loop spans 14 amino acids. In DNA form, the CDR3 reads TGTGCCAGCAGTTTCGGGCAGGGGCACAATGAGCAGTTCTTC. Residues: CASSFGQGHNEQFF.

The rearrangement uses TRBV27 and TRBJ1-5; TRBD1 matches 10 bases. V trimming: 6 bases; J trimming: 6 bases; junction bases outside the gene matches: 5. The CDR3 has 14 amino acids. Germline values: CDR1 MNHEY, CDR2 SMNVEV (reference sequence). The CDR3 region has the DNA TGTGCCAGCAGGGGACAGGGGATGATTCAGCCCCAGCATTTT. It specifies CASRGQGMIQPQHF.